This T cell receptor beta chain was recorded in a study of blood T cells in healthy people across ages (dated by TCRdb to the mid-2010s). About the study as a whole: In model experiments, template switching captured about one uniquely barcoded TCR beta cDNA molecule for every two T cells. Using deep sequencing normalized with unique cDNA molecular identifiers, the study measured how TCR beta repertoire diversity changes with age. Donors were grouped into four age groups: young (average approximately 16 years), middle-aged (roughly 37), aged (about 59) and long-lived (around 80). To avoid experimental bias, donors of different ages were randomly spread across the sequencing lanes. Two additional independent replicas of 1 million unique cDNA reads from the same blood draw were analyzed for two donors (one aged 18 to 30 and one aged 80 or older).

Systemically healthy Caucasian individuals from Russia, 35 to 40 in total and aged roughly 6 to 95 years, were included as donors. Ten milliliters of peripheral blood were drawn from each donor into EDTA-treated Vacutainer tubes. Ficoll-Paque density-gradient centrifugation was used to isolate PBMCs, with at least 7 million per sample. Total RNA was extracted from PBMCs with Trizol reagent, with at least 6 micrograms obtained per sample. For every donor, an aliquot of PBMCs went through flow cytometry to measure the percentages of naive CD45RAhigh/CD27high T cells. This clonotype has just a few counts. The antigen it recognizes is unknown. No per-base quality is available; no much larger clone lies one base away. Overall study results and their limits: Because profiling used bulk unsorted PBMCs, naive and antigen-experienced compartments could not be compared conclusively. Compared with the aged group, more naive CD4+ T cells, fewer expanded clones and increased TCR diversity were shown by the long-lived group, suggesting age selection. Donor CMV infection status was unknown, potentially confounding age-related changes in expanded clonotypes. Estimates of total diversity based on one million sequenced T cells were regarded as lower bounds and as underestimates. As age increased, observed TCR beta diversity per million T cells dropped in a roughly linear way, and a significant reduction was already evident by age 40. Observed TCR beta diversity correlated strongly with the percentage of naive T cells measured by flow cytometry.

Receptor amplification or capture employed 5' RACE. Sequenced on an Illumina HiSeq 2500. A second PCR of about 7 to 12 cycles was run with a J-beta primer mix and a sample-barcoded 5' primer. A unique molecular identifier was introduced onto each TCR beta cDNA molecule by a template-switch 5' adaptor carrying 12 random nucleotides. At least 2.5 million CDR3-containing paired-end reads were obtained from each sample. The Mint cDNA synthesis kit, primed by a TRBC-specific oligonucleotide, was used to synthesize first-strand cDNA from all RNA. Following uracil-DNA glycosylase treatment, all cDNA underwent a first 18-cycle PCR with the universal primers M1SS and BC2_uni_R. Processing in the source paper ran as follows. For normalization, 1 million high-quality reads, each with a distinct molecular identifier, were randomly selected from each sample. Reads sharing molecular identifiers were discarded rather than binned into consensus sequences. MiTCR, set to a Q25 quality threshold and the strictest error-elimination algorithm, was used for CDR3 identification, clonotype clustering and error correction. Lower-bound total TCR beta diversity was estimated with a nonparametric unseen species model using Euler transformation. The public reads were reanalyzed by TCRdb: fastp trimming at Q25, MiXCR alignment, in-frame beta chains only. Identical CDR3 proteins give one entry, which carries the most common genes and DNA. Here the V and J calls rest on TCRdb's processing, not on the authors' analysis. The sample includes 700,000 to 800,000 distinct CDR3 sequences, with roughly 43% observed a single time. The ten largest clones add up to more than 20% of the sample.

Inclusive of the bounding cysteine and phenylalanine, the CDR3 is 13 residues long. Only CDR3 DNA is held: 39 bases, read in frame from base 1. Cut back by 3 bases and 3 bases, the V and J ends lie 7 bases apart. The germline V gene (reference sequence) sets CDR1 to LGHDT and CDR2 to YNNKEL. The chain couples TRBV3-1 to TRBJ2-3, with no confidently assigned D gene. The receptor was derived from a woman aged 55-70 years in good health. The sample was blood. The DNA is as follows: TGTGCCAGCAGCCACCGATATACAGATACGCAGTATTTT. This sequence encodes CASSHRYTDTQYF.